These 18 T cell receptor beta chains were sequenced from one sample in a study of T-cell reconstitution after alpha-beta-depleted transplantation in children. Using unique molecular identifiers, the investigators prepared the TCRbeta library. TCRdb re-called the PCR reads through MiXCR, storing one row per CDR3 protein. The sample carries about 420,000 distinct CDR3 sequences, roughly 16% recorded once. Sequencing used PBMCs, mostly from graft donor cells, obtained 360 days after TCRalphabeta/CD19-depleted stem cell transplant. All receptors derive from a boy under three years old who had a stem cell transplant for Wiskott-Aldrich syndrome, so the T cells may come from the graft donor.

The V and J genes are TRBV4-3 and TRBJ2-3; D is perhaps TRBD2 (6 bases). CDR1 LGHNA and CDR2 YSLEER come from the germline V gene. V lost 1 base to trimming and J lost 2 bases, with 10 bases between them. The CDR3 runs to 15 residues. As DNA, the CDR3 is TGCGCCAGCAGCCAAGGTAGCGGAAACACAGATACGCAGTATTTT. Its protein is CASSQGSGNTDTQYF.

The V and J genes are TRBV20-1 and TRBJ2-1; D uncertain. V was shortened by 1 base and J by 0 bases, with 13 bases between the two germline ends. The CDR3 runs 16 residues. Germline V gene lookup returns CDR1 DFQATT and CDR2 SNEGSKA (reference sequence). The CDR3 loop is CSARGPLPSSYNEQFF. CDR3 DNA sequence: TGCAGTGCTAGAGGCCCTCTCCCTAGCTCCTACAATGAGCAGTTCTTC.

The chain joins TRBV21-1 to TRBJ2-5; the table's D call TRBD1 went unverified against the DNA. TRBV21-1 is a known pseudogene. The CDR3 covers 16 residues. The DNA of the CDR3 is TGTGCCAGCAGCAAAATGTTTCAGGGTTCGGCGGAGACCCAGTACTTC. Translating gives CASSKMFQGSAETQYF.

This clonotype has more than one count but fewer than ten. The CDR3 sequence: CASSSSSGRAREQFF. In nucleotides, the CDR3 is TGTGCCAGCAGCTCATCTAGCGGGAGGGCCAGGGAGCAGTTCTTC. The chain carries TRBV7-2 and TRBJ2-1, with 12 bases lining up with TRBD2. The V gene end was trimmed by 4 bases and the J gene end by 10 bases; junction bases not matched to a gene: 8. Per germline, CDR1 SGHTA and CDR2 FQGNSA. This CDR3 contains 15 residues. Filled out from reference TRBV7-2 and TRBJ2-1, the complete variable domain reads GAGVSQSPSNKVTEKGKDVELRCDPISGHTALYWYRQSLGQGLEFLIYFQGNSAPDKSGLPSDRFSAERTGGSVSTLTIQRTQQEDSAVYLCASSSSSGRAREQFFGPGTRLTVL.

The chain joins TRBV6-5 to TRBJ2-4; 8 bases line up with TRBD1. From germline, CDR1 is MNHEY and CDR2 SVGAGI. The CDR3 runs to 16 residues. V dropped 5 bases and J dropped 1; count of bases not matched to a gene: 7. The CDR3 sequence: CASSPARQGAKNIQYF. Here the CDR3 DNA reads TGTGCCAGCAGTCCCGCTCGACAGGGGGCCAAAAACATTCAGTACTTC.

The table lists this clonotype with a few counts. The V gene is TRBV7-9, the J gene TRBJ1-2, with D hard to call. The V gene lost 1 base and the J gene lost 3 bases, with 12 bases spanning the gap. This CDR3 has 15 amino acids. In germline, CDR1 is SEHNR, CDR2 FQNEAQ (reference sequence). The CDR3: CASSLGEGIHYGYTF. The DNA for the CDR3 is TGTGCCAGCAGCTTAGGAGAAGGAATACACTATGGCTACACCTTC.

The chain recombines TRBV24-1 with TRBJ2-1, with 8 bases fitting TRBD1. The CDR3 runs 15 residues. Germline assignment: CDR1 KGHDR and CDR2 SFDVKD. After removal of 6 bases from V and 8 bases from J, the junction contained 11 bases not matched to a gene. The CDR3 bases are TGTGCCACCAGTCAGCAGGGGGCGCGAGGCCATGAGCAGTTCTTC. This sequence encodes CATSQQGARGHEQFF.

The chain joins TRBV7-9 to TRBJ1-1; D uncertain. The V end lost 5 bases, the J end lost 5 bases, and 9 bases lay between the germline ends. CDR3 length: 12 residues. Germline V CDR1 and CDR2: SEHNR, FQNEAQ (reference sequence). In DNA, the CDR3 is TGTGCCAGCAGCCCGATGGGGACTGAAGCTTTCTTT. Protein sequence: CASSPMGTEAFF.

J is TRBJ2-7 and V is TRBV6-5; D unclear. V dropped 5 bases and J dropped 1 base, with 12 bases sitting between them. The CDR3 totals 14 residues. Germline V gives CDR1 MNHEY, CDR2 SVGAGI. CDR3 region: CASSHRVLSYEQYF. As DNA, the CDR3 is TGTGCCAGCAGTCACCGGGTCCTTTCCTACGAGCAGTACTTC.

This clonotype was detected a few times. The gene calls are TRBV20-1 and TRBJ1-4; D is possibly TRBD1 (5 bases). Deletions cut 5 bases from V and 4 bases from J, with 14 bases between. This CDR3 contains 14 residues. Germline CDR1 and CDR2: DFQATT and SNEGSKA (reference sequence). The CDR3 loop reads CSAFAGRGNEKLFF. The DNA for the CDR3 is TGCAGTGCTTTCGCAGGGAGGGGTAATGAAAAACTGTTTTTT.

The V gene is TRBV20-1, the J gene TRBJ1-6, with TRBD1 matching 8 bases. Per the germline V gene, CDR1 is DFQATT and CDR2 is SNEGSKA (reference sequence). This CDR3 contains 17 residues. With 0 bases clipped from V and 7 bases from J, the junction kept 11 bases outside the gene matches. CDR3 loop: CSARDTKRTGQNSPLHF. Written as DNA, the CDR3 is TGCAGTGCTAGAGATACCAAACGGACAGGGCAAAATTCACCCCTCCACTTT.

This clonotype showed up just a few times. CDR3: CSVGGGADTQYF. CDR3 nucleotides: TGCAGCGTTGGTGGAGGGGCAGATACGCAGTATTTT. The rearrangement uses TRBV29-1 and TRBJ2-3; D possibly corresponds to TRBD2 (6 bases). CDR1 and CDR2 from the germline V gene are SQVTM and ANQGSEA. The CDR3 sequence is 12 residues long. The V and J ends lost 4 bases and 4 bases respectively, with 9 bases between them.

This clonotype was seen a few times. The rearrangement uses TRBV19 and TRBJ2-3; D might be TRBD2 (6 bases). Germline V gives CDR1 LNHDA, CDR2 SQIVND (reference sequence). The V gene lost 3 bases and the J gene lost 4 bases, with 17 bases spanning the gap. The CDR3 totals 16 residues. As DNA, the CDR3 is TGTGCCAGTAGTATGCGGCGGGAACTCCTTGCAGATACGCAGTATTTT. Translating it yields CASSMRRELLADTQYF. The complete variable domain, with remaining parts taken from reference TRBV19 and TRBJ2-3, reads DGGITQSPKYLFRKEGQNVTLSCEQNLNHDAMYWYRQDPGQGLRLIYYSQIVNDFQKGDIAEGYSVSREKKESFPLTVTSAQKNPTAFYLCASSMRRELLADTQYFGPGTRLTVL.

The rearrangement links TRBV5-6 to TRBJ2-3; no definite D call. V lost 1 base to trimming and J lost 0 bases, with 9 bases between them. CDR3 size: 15 residues. Germline CDR1 SGHDT, CDR2 YYEEEE. Here the CDR3 DNA reads TGTGCCAGCAGCTTGACTTCCTCTAGCACAGATACGCAGTATTTT. Encoded protein: CASSLTSSSTDTQYF.

There are a few counts of this clonotype. This rearrangement joins TRBV25-1 to TRBJ2-7, with D uncertain. CDR3 size: 12 residues. The germline CDR1 and CDR2 sequences are MGHDK and SYGVNS. Trimming shortened V by 3 bases and J by 2 bases, and 5 bases separated the two germline ends. The CDR3 nucleotides read TGTGCCAGCAGTGACGTTCCCTACGAGCAGTACTTC. This translates into CASSDVPYEQYF.

This clonotype was seen more than once but under ten times. This sequence joins TRBV27 and TRBJ2-7, with 7 bases that match TRBD2. The CDR3 spans 15 residues. V was clipped by 2 bases and J by 3 bases; unmatched bases: 7. Germline values: CDR1 MNHEY, CDR2 SMNVEV (reference sequence). CDR3 DNA: TGTGCCAGCAGTTTACGCGGGGGTAAGGTCTACGAGCAGTACTTC. Protein: CASSLRGGKVYEQYF.

The genes are TRBV12-3 or TRBV12-4 and TRBJ2-7, with D possibly being TRBD1 (6 bases). With 5 bases removed from V and 2 bases from J, the gap between germline ends came to 19 bases. The CDR3 extends over 16 amino acids. For the CDR3, the DNA is TGTGCCAGCAGTCCTCGACAGGCAGTCAAGCCCTACGAGCAGTACTTC. Translated, it gives CASSPRQAVKPYEQYF.

There are a few counts of this clonotype. The CDR3: CSARDRAGGLDGYTF. The CDR3 DNA sequence: TGCAGTGCTAGAGACCGGGCCGGCGGATTGGATGGCTACACCTTC. V gene TRBV20-1 combines with J gene TRBJ1-2; D not certain. V was cut by 0 bases and J by 6 bases, with 17 bases left in between. This CDR3 is 15 amino acids long. Germline assignment: CDR1 DFQATT and CDR2 SNEGSKA (reference sequence).